This is a list of T cell receptor beta chains from one sample in a study of Japanese encephalitis immunity and Zika vaccine responses. TCRdb re-analysed the 5' RACE reads in MiXCR, keeping a single row per CDR3 protein. The table shows a few hundred distinct CDR3 sequences, with about 2.2% occurring only once. Here the sequenced sample was antigen-activated CD4+ T cells from blood, cultured, taken during a Zika inactivated vaccine study. Every receptor here comes from an adult man who received an inactivated Zika virus vaccine. The CDR3 runs from the conserved cysteine through the conserved F or W. The order of the fields is D gene, clone size, V gene, J gene, CDR3 DNA, CDR3 protein. The D gene is left open where the match is weak. Part of the rows lack a size; the others show once, few, many or a class for expanded clones.

.	large	TRBV12-3/TRBV12-4	TRBJ1-1	TGTGCCAGCAGTTTAAGGATGAACACTGAAGCTTTCTTT	CASSLRMNTEAFF
.	large	TRBV28	TRBJ1-4	TGTGCCAGCAGTTTAGTACAGCATAATGAAAAACTGTTTTTT	CASSLVQHNEKLFF
TRBD1	medium-sized	TRBV27	TRBJ2-2	TGTGCCAGCAGTTCAGGAGGAACGGGGACAGCCGGGGAGCTGTTTTTT	CASSSGGTGTAGELFF
.	large	TRBV5-6	TRBJ1-6	TGTGCCAGCAGCTTTGTCTCCCCCCGGGGCTCCTATAATTCACCCCTCCACTTT	CASSFVSPRGSYNSPLHF
.	medium-sized	TRBV19	TRBJ2-5	TGTGCCAGTAGAGAGGGTTTTGGGGAGACCCAGTACTTC	CASREGFGETQYF
.	hyperexpanded	TRBV7-3	TRBJ2-3	TGTGCCAGCAGCCTTGGCCCGGGGGCAGATACGCAGTATTTT	CASSLGPGADTQYF
.	large	TRBV5-1	TRBJ1-1	TGCGCCAGCAGCACCGCCCCTCTGGCGGGCACTGAAGCTTTCTTT	CASSTAPLAGTEAFF
TRBD1	large	TRBV6-5	TRBJ1-2	TGTGCCAGCAGTTATGGGACAGGGCACTATGGCTACACCTTC	CASSYGTGHYGYTF
.	medium-sized	TRBV18	TRBJ2-5	TGTGCCAGCTCACCAATTCCCCAAGAGACCCAGTACTTC	CASSPIPQETQYF
.	medium-sized	TRBV2	TRBJ2-7	TGTGCCAGCAGTGAACTATTAGCTTCCTACGAGCAGTACTTC	CASSELLASYEQYF
.	medium-sized	TRBV11-1	TRBJ1-1	TGTGCCAGCAGCTTGGAGGGGAACACTGAAGCTTTCTTT	CASSLEGNTEAFF
TRBD2	medium-sized	TRBV9	TRBJ2-3	TGTGCCAGCAGCGTAGCGGGTAGCGGGGGGGCAGTAAGGACGCAGTATTTT	CASSVAGSGGAVRTQYF
TRBD2	large	TRBV3-1	TRBJ2-5	TGTGCCAGCAGCCCAAGGACTAGCGGGGAAGAGACCCAGTACTTC	CASSPRTSGEETQYF
.	large	TRBV4-3	TRBJ2-7	TGCGCCAGCAGCCAAGAATACAGGGCGGCTTACGAGCAGTACTTC	CASSQEYRAAYEQYF
.	hyperexpanded	TRBV28	TRBJ2-7	TGTGCCAGCAGTCTCTATTTTGCCTACGAGCAGTACTTC	CASSLYFAYEQYF
TRBD2	medium-sized	TRBV7-8	TRBJ2-3	TGTGCCAGCAGCTTAGATGTAGCGGGGTTCCATACGCAGTATTTT	CASSLDVAGFHTQYF
TRBD1	few	TRBV5-4	TRBJ1-2	TGTGCCAGCAGCTTGGGGACAGGGGCAATTTCTAACTATGGCTACACCTTC	CASSLGTGAISNYGYTF
.	large	TRBV12-3/TRBV12-4	TRBJ2-1	TGTGCCAGCAGCCGAGGACGGCAAGCATACAATGAGCAGTTCTTC	CASSRGRQAYNEQFF
TRBD2	hyperexpanded	TRBV5-1	TRBJ2-3	TGCGCCAGCAGCTCCGGACTAGCGGGATTCGATACGCAGTATTTT	CASSSGLAGFDTQYF
TRBD1	hyperexpanded	TRBV12-3/TRBV12-4	TRBJ2-5	TGTGCCAGCAGCAGCGGGACAGGGGTAACCCAGTACTTC	CASSSGTGVTQYF
.	medium-sized	TRBV5-4	TRBJ2-3	TGTGCCAGCAGCTTGGGATTTCGAACGGATACGCAGTATTTT	CASSLGFRTDTQYF
.	medium-sized	TRBV6-1	TRBJ1-6	TGTGCCAGCAGCATCATCGGCGGCGGTAACTTTAATTCACCCCTCCACTTT	CASSIIGGGNFNSPLHF
TRBD1	medium-sized	TRBV29-1	TRBJ1-2	TGCAGCGTTGACCCCCACAGGGGGGGCTATGGCTACACCTTC	CSVDPHRGGYGYTF
.	large	TRBV2	TRBJ1-1	TGTGCCAGCAGACGTAGTAGAGCTATGAACACTGAAGCTTTCTTT	CASRRSRAMNTEAFF
TRBD2	hyperexpanded	TRBV4-2	TRBJ2-1	TGTGCCAGCAGCCCCATACCGGGACTAGCGACCAATGAGCAGTTCTTC	CASSPIPGLATNEQFF
.	medium-sized	TRBV5-1	TRBJ2-5	TGCGCCAGCAGCCCCTACGACTATGGGGGCCAAGAGACCCAGTACTTC	CASSPYDYGGQETQYF
TRBD1	large	TRBV4-1	TRBJ1-1	TGCGCCAGCAGCCACGAGACAGGGCCGAGGGCTGAAGCTTTCTTT	CASSHETGPRAEAFF
.	medium-sized	TRBV5-8	TRBJ2-1	TGTGCCAGCAGCTTGTTTGCGGGGGCAGTTTATAATGAGCAGTTCTTC	CASSLFAGAVYNEQFF
TRBD2	large	TRBV20-1	TRBJ2-3	TGCAGTGCCCAACGGACTAGCGGGTCTAGCACAGATACGCAGTATTTT	CSAQRTSGSSTDTQYF
TRBD1	large	TRBV5-6	TRBJ1-4	TGTGCCAGCAGCGTCAGGGGGCGTCGCGAAAAACTGTTTTTT	CASSVRGRREKLFF
TRBD1	medium-sized	TRBV7-9	TRBJ2-1	TGTGCCAGCAGGCCTTGGACAGGGGATCGTGGCAATGAGCAGTTCTTC	CASRPWTGDRGNEQFF
.	large	TRBV11-1	TRBJ1-1	TGTGCCAGCAGCTTACAGGGTTCTAAAGCTTTCTTT	CASSLQGSKAFF
.	large	TRBV4-3	TRBJ2-3	TGCGCCAGCAGCCAAGATTGGCAGGGGGGGGGGGGCCCGTCTGATACGCAGTATTTT	CASSQDWQGGGGPSDTQYF
.	.	TRBV19	TRBJ2-7	TGTGCCAGTAGTATGCCGGGGGCAGTATCCTACGAGCAGTACTTC	CASSMPGAVSYEQYF
.	large	TRBV12-3/TRBV12-4	TRBJ1-2	TGTGCCAGCAGTTTCGCGGGACACCCACCTTATGGCTACACCTTC	CASSFAGHPPYGYTF
.	large	TRBV6-6	TRBJ2-7	TGTGCCAGCAGTTACGGAGAACAGCGGTCCCAGTACTTC	CASSYGEQRSQYF
TRBD1	large	TRBV12-3/TRBV12-4	TRBJ1-5	TGTGCCAGCTCATTGGAACAGGGGGTGAGCAATCAGCCCCAGCATTTT	CASSLEQGVSNQPQHF
.	large	TRBV3-1	TRBJ2-5	TGTGCCAGCAGCCAAGATCTTGGCCCCGGTGCGACCCAGTACTTC	CASSQDLGPGATQYF
.	large	TRBV3-1	TRBJ2-5	TGTGCCAGCACCCTCCCAGGGCTAGAAGAGACCCAGTACTTC	CASTLPGLEETQYF
.	hyperexpanded	TRBV6-5	TRBJ1-2	TGTGCCAGCAGTTACTCGATTGCAGGGAACCATGGCTACACCTTC	CASSYSIAGNHGYTF
TRBD1	large	TRBV5-4	TRBJ2-1	TGTGCCAGCAGCTTAGACAGGGGAACCTACAATGAGCAGTTCTTC	CASSLDRGTYNEQFF
.	large	TRBV6-5	TRBJ1-4	TGTGCCAGCAGTCCTCAGACAACTAATGAAAAACTGTTTTTT	CASSPQTTNEKLFF
.	large	TRBV30	TRBJ2-1	TGTGCCTGGAGTGCGCAGAGCTACAATGAGCAGTTCTTC	CAWSAQSYNEQFF
.	large	TRBV20-1	TRBJ1-1	TGCAGCGTACGCCGGGCGGTGAACACTGAAGCTTTCTTT	CSVRRAVNTEAFF
.	medium-sized	TRBV24-1	TRBJ1-2	TGTGCCACCAGTGATCCTGGGACTAACTATGGCTACACCTTC	CATSDPGTNYGYTF
.	medium-sized	TRBV6-4	TRBJ2-1	TGTGCCAGCAGTGCAAGTATTGGACAAACTGAGCAGTTCTTC	CASSASIGQTEQFF
TRBD1	medium-sized	TRBV6-6	TRBJ2-4	TGTGCCAGCACCGCAGGGGGCTTAGCCAAAAACATTCAGTACTTC	CASTAGGLAKNIQYF
.	few	TRBV4-3	TRBJ1-4	TGCGCCAGCAGCCTCACGGGGGCTAATGAAAAACTGTTTTTT	CASSLTGANEKLFF
TRBD1	large	TRBV4-3	TRBJ1-2	TGCGCCAGCAGCCAAACGCCGACAGGGGATGACTACACCTTC	CASSQTPTGDDYTF
.	large	TRBV5-1	TRBJ2-2	TGCGCCAGCAGCTTGGTGCTTCAGGGTTCGGCCACCGGGGAGCTGTTTTTT	CASSLVLQGSATGELFF
TRBD2	medium-sized	TRBV28	TRBJ2-2	TGTGCCAGCAGTTTCTTGACTAGCGGGGTCGGGGAGCTGTTTTTT	CASSFLTSGVGELFF
.	few	TRBV12-3/TRBV12-4	TRBJ1-6	TGTGCCAGCAGTTTAGGGCAGAGCCAGGCACCCCTCCACTTT	CASSLGQSQAPLHF
.	hyperexpanded	TRBV3-1	TRBJ2-7	TGTGCCAGCAGCCCCCAGGGCGGTAGCTCCTACGAGCAGTACTTC	CASSPQGGSSYEQYF
.	large	TRBV5-1	TRBJ2-5	TGCGCCAGCAGCCCCTACGACTATGGGAGCCAAGAGACCCAGTACTTC	CASSPYDYGSQETQYF
.	medium-sized	TRBV28	TRBJ1-2	TGTGCCAGCAGTTTACCGGGACATCCTAACTATGGCTACACCTTC	CASSLPGHPNYGYTF
TRBD1	large	TRBV19	TRBJ1-2	TGTGCCAGTAGTCCCCGGACAGGGAACGGTTATGGCTACACCTTC	CASSPRTGNGYGYTF
.	medium-sized	TRBV28	TRBJ1-1	TGTGCCAGCCCTAGGCGGGCGGACACTGAAGCTTTCTTT	CASPRRADTEAFF
TRBD1	medium-sized	TRBV10-2	TRBJ2-2	TGCGCCAGTATGTGGACAGGGACCGCCGGGGAGCTGTTTTTT	CASMWTGTAGELFF
.	.	TRBV28	TRBJ1-4	TGTGCCTACAGTTTAGTACAGCATAATGAAAAACTGTTTTTT	CAYSLVQHNEKLFF